Below, 26 T cell receptor beta chains from the same sample are listed, as sequenced in a study of T cells in Graves' hyperthyroidism and ophthalmopathy. Template material for amplifying TCR beta CDR3 regions consisted of RNA transcripts. First-round RT-PCR targeting the TCR CDR3 was performed with the HTBI primer set. TCRdb recomputed calls from the multiplex PCR reads with MiXCR, one row per CDR3 protein. The sample includes hundreds of thousands of distinct CDR3 sequences, roughly 21% of them seen just once. The specimen was blood. The receptors derive from a man aged 35-49 years with Graves' ophthalmopathy.

This sequence joins TRBV20-1 and TRBJ2-1; 9 bases are a match to TRBD2. The trim removed 2 bases at V and 2 bases at J, leaving 4 bases unmatched. CDR1 is DFQATT and CDR2 is SNEGSKA in the germline V gene (reference sequence). The CDR3 contains 15 residues. This chain's CDR3 is CSARNSGGPYNEQFF. CDR3 coding DNA: TGCAGTGCTAGAAATAGCGGGGGACCCTACAATGAGCAGTTCTTC.

This sequence joins TRBV4-1 and TRBJ2-3, with 10 positions matching TRBD2. The junction had 2 bases not matched to a gene; V was cut back by 6 bases and J by 2 bases. The CDR3 consists of 14 residues. Germline V gene lookup returns CDR1 MGHRA and CDR2 YSYEKL. The CDR3 nucleotides read TGCGCCAGCAGTAGCGGGGGGAACACAGATACGCAGTATTTT. Protein: CASSSGGNTDTQYF.

In its sample, this clonotype was seen many times. V is TRBV20-1 and J is TRBJ1-2, with TRBD1 identical over 10 bases. The J segment lost 8 bases and the V segment lost 3 bases, leaving 9 bases of the junction unmatched. The CDR3 spans 14 residues. CDR1 and CDR2 from the germline V gene are DFQATT and SNEGSKA (reference sequence). The CDR3 sequence: CSASLTGTGEGYTF. Written as DNA, the CDR3 is TGCAGTGCTAGCCTCACCGGGACAGGGGAAGGCTACACCTTC.

This chain connects TRBV3-1 to TRBJ2-2; D is unresolved. CDR1 LGHDT and CDR2 YNNKEL come from the germline V gene (reference sequence). This CDR3 spans 13 amino acids. Between the trimmed V and J ends, which lost 3 bases and 5 bases, there was a span of 7 bases. The CDR3 loop reads CASSQTVTGELFF. In DNA, the CDR3 is TGTGCCAGCAGCCAGACTGTTACCGGGGAGCTGTTTTTT.

The chain recombines TRBV5-5 with TRBJ2-6; D not certain. V was pared by 0 bases and J by 6 bases, with 4 bases between. The germline V gene has CDR1 SGHKS and CDR2 YYEKEE (reference sequence). The CDR3 totals 13 residues. The CDR3 coding sequence is TGTGCCAGCAGCTTGGCTGAGGCCAACGTCCTGACTTTC. It specifies CASSLAEANVLTF.

About this clonotype itself: Being one base from a much bigger clone, this may be a read error. J is TRBJ2-3 and V is TRBV5-1; no clear D gene. V was shortened by 0 bases and J by 6 bases, with 17 bases between the two germline ends. Germline V gives CDR1 SGHRS, CDR2 YFSETQ. This CDR3 has 16 amino acids. The CDR3 nucleotides are TGCGCCAGCAGCTTGGTGCAGCTACTCGCCGACGATACGCAGTATTTT. Encoded protein: CASSLVQLLADDTQYF.

This clonotype has a handful of counts. The chain recombines TRBV2 with TRBJ2-5, with 14 bases aligning to TRBD2. CDR3 length: 15 amino acids. Germline V CDR1 and CDR2: SNHLY, FYNNEI. With V trimmed by 7 bases and J by 5 bases, 6 bases remained unmatched. This CDR3 reads CASKTSGGAIETQYF. The DNA of the CDR3 is TGTGCCAGCAAGACTAGCGGGGGGGCCATTGAGACCCAGTACTTC. Full variable domain (missing parts from reference TRBV2 and TRBJ2-5): EPEVTQTPSHQVTQMGQEVILRCVPISNHLYFYWYRQILGQKVEFLVSFYNNEISEKSEIFDDQFSVERPDGSNFTLKIRSTKLEDSAMYFCASKTSGGAIETQYFGPGTRLLVL.

The rearrangement joins TRBV28 to TRBJ2-5; D remains ambiguous. V lost 10 bases and J lost 1, with 4 bases in between. Looked up from germline, CDR1 is MDHEN and CDR2 is SYDVKM. CDR3 length: 10 residues. This chain's CDR3 is CATRQETQYF. The CDR3 DNA sequence: TGTGCCACCCGCCAAGAGACCCAGTACTTC. The full variable domain, in which reference TRBV28 and TRBJ2-5 provide the parts outside the CDR3, is DVKVTQSSRYLVKRTGEKVFLECVQDMDHENMFWYRQDPGLGLRLIYFSYDVKMKEKGDIPEGYSVSREKKERFSLILESASTNQTSMYLCATRQETQYFGPGTRLLVL.

This clonotype came up many times. The junction differs from germline at one of its ends, possibly a read error. The V call is TRBV5-1, the J call TRBJ2-6; 8 bases are a match to TRBD1. Germline V gene sequence: CDR1 SGHRS, CDR2 YFSETQ. The CDR3 loop spans 16 amino acids. The CDR3: CASSLAGGSGANVLTF. The CDR3 DNA is TGTGCCAGCAGCTTAGCAGGGGGCAGTGGGGCCAACGTCCTGACTTTC. The whole variable domain, filled in from reference TRBV5-1 and TRBJ2-6, reads KAGVTQTPRYLIKTRGQQVTLSCSPISGHRSVSWYQQTPGQGLQFLFEYFSETQRNKGNFPGRFSGRQFSNSRSEMNVSTLELGDSALYLCASSLAGGSGANVLTFGAGSRLTVL.

This clonotype was detected only a few times. This chain joins TRBV5-1 and TRBJ2-1; tentatively, D is TRBD1 (6 bases). CDR1 is SGHRS, CDR2 YFSETQ, per germline. The CDR3 runs to 17 residues. Between the trimmed V and J ends, which lost 0 bases and 2 bases, there was a span of 15 bases. DNA of the CDR3: TGCGCCAGCAGCTTGGAAGTCCACAGGGCAACCTACAATGAGCAGTTCTTC. Translating it yields CASSLEVHRATYNEQFF.

This clonotype has a count of ten or more. This sequence joins TRBV18 and TRBJ2-7; no clear D. Trimming took off 4 bases at V and 5 bases at J, with 6 bases between the two ends. This CDR3 is built from 11 residues. Germline CDR1 KGHSH, CDR2 LQKENI. CDR3 in DNA: TGTGCCAGCTCACTTTCTGACGAGCAGTACTTC. Its protein is CASSLSDEQYF.

Only a few counts were recorded for this clonotype. This sequence joins TRBV7-9 and TRBJ2-3, with TRBD2 matching over 10 bases. Per germline, CDR1 SEHNR and CDR2 FQNEAQ (reference sequence). This CDR3 comprises 14 residues. After removal of 6 bases from V and 4 bases from J, the junction contained 4 bases not matched to a gene. The CDR3 sequence is CASRSGGAPDTQYF. The CDR3, as DNA: TGTGCCAGCAGAAGCGGGGGGGCCCCAGATACGCAGTATTTT.

This clonotype was recorded a few times. The chain couples TRBV18 to TRBJ1-2; D not certain. The CDR3 covers 14 residues. Germline CDR1 and CDR2: KGHSH and LQKENI. Deletions cut 3 bases from V and 8 bases from J, with 16 bases between. The CDR3: CASSPRTEAFGYTF. The CDR3 DNA follows: TGTGCCAGCTCACCCAGGACCGAAGCATTCGGCTACACCTTC.

This clonotype has a count of ten or more. V is TRBV28 and J is TRBJ2-5; TRBD1 is a possible D gene (6 bases). CDR1 and CDR2 (germline): MDHEN, SYDVKM. The V gene lost 2 bases and the J gene lost 5 bases, with 12 bases spanning the gap. The CDR3 has 14 amino acids. This CDR3 is CASSLGGWEETQYF. CDR3 coding DNA: TGTGCCAGCAGTTTAGGGGGCTGGGAGGAGACCCAGTACTTC. The variable domain in full, completed from reference TRBV28 and TRBJ2-5, reads DVKVTQSSRYLVKRTGEKVFLECVQDMDHENMFWYRQDPGLGLRLIYFSYDVKMKEKGDIPEGYSVSREKKERFSLILESASTNQTSMYLCASSLGGWEETQYFGPGTRLLVL.

Only one count was recorded for this clonotype. This chain connects TRBV28 to TRBJ2-3; maybe TRBD2 (6 bases). The CDR3 spans 15 residues. Per the germline V gene, CDR1 is MDHEN and CDR2 is SYDVKM. Trimming shortened V by 3 bases and J by 5 bases, and 15 bases separated the two germline ends. This CDR3 reads CASSFGGFGVDTQYF. The CDR3 region has the DNA TGTGCCAGCAGTTTTGGGGGGTTCGGGGTAGATACGCAGTATTTT.

The chain has TRBV12-3 or TRBV12-4 and TRBJ1-2, with D possibly matching TRBD1 (5 bases). V was shortened by 7 bases and J by 3 bases, with 15 bases between the two germline ends. The CDR3 totals 14 residues. CDR3 sequence reads: CASTQGQGDYGYTF. Here the CDR3 DNA reads TGTGCCAGCACCCAGGGCCAAGGGGACTATGGCTACACCTTC.

This clonotype was counted a few times. The chain joins TRBV3-1 to TRBJ1-3; D perhaps matches TRBD1 (6 bases). The CDR3 extends over 17 amino acids. Germline loops: CDR1 LGHDT, CDR2 YNNKEL (reference sequence). V lost 4 bases and J 0 bases, leaving 16 bases between the germline ends. Written as DNA, the CDR3 is TGTGCCAGCAGCCGCGCCTCAGGGGCGCTCTCTGGAAACACCATATATTTT. Protein: CASSRASGALSGNTIYF. The variable domain in full, with the rest retrieved from reference TRBV3-1 and TRBJ1-3, is DTAVSQTPKYLVTQMGNDKSIKCEQNLGHDTMYWYKQDSKKFLKIMFSYNNKELIINETVPNRFSPKSPDKAHLNLHINSLELGDSAVYFCASSRASGALSGNTIYFGEGSWLTVV.

This clonotype was counted many times. The DNA of the CDR3 is TGTGCCAGCAGCGCGGGACTAGCGGGGGCGACGCAGTATTTT. Translation: CASSAGLAGATQYF. The chain recombines TRBV11-3 with TRBJ2-3; 14 bases fit TRBD2. V dropped 5 bases and J dropped 9; count of bases not matched to a gene: 4. The CDR3 runs 14 residues. CDR1 is SGHNT, CDR2 YENEEA, per germline.

This clonotype appeared a few times. This rearrangement joins TRBV5-5 to TRBJ2-1, with TRBD2 identical over 11 bases. This CDR3 has 17 residues. Germline-derived CDR1 and CDR2 are SGHKS and YYEKEE (reference sequence). After removal of 6 bases from V and 0 bases from J, the junction contained 8 bases not matched to a gene. CDR3 nucleotides: TGTGCCAGCACCACTGGGACTAGCGGTACCTCCTACAATGAGCAGTTCTTC. Protein sequence: CASTTGTSGTSYNEQFF.

This chain links TRBV7-3 with TRBJ1-1; D is unclear. The CDR3 spans 12 residues. Trimming took off 1 base at V and 4 bases at J, with 4 bases between the two ends. Germline CDR1 reads SGHTA; CDR2 reads FQGTGA. CDR3 in amino acids: CASSLKVTEAFF. The CDR3 DNA reads as TGTGCCAGCAGCTTAAAAGTCACTGAAGCTTTCTTT.

This clonotype has at least ten counts. The chain links TRBV7-8 to TRBJ1-2; no firm D call. V lost 2 bases to trimming and J lost 3 bases, with 13 bases between them. The CDR3 has 15 amino acids. Germline CDR1 SGHVS, CDR2 FQNEAQ. The CDR3 loop is CASSLSLGSDYGYTF. The CDR3 nucleotides are TGTGCCAGCAGCTTAAGTTTAGGGAGCGACTATGGCTACACCTTC.

This clonotype occurred once. The chain combines TRBV14 with TRBJ1-1; no clear D. This CDR3 region has 12 residues. V was trimmed by 4 bases and J by 11 bases, leaving 14 bases between them. Germline CDR1 is SGHDN and CDR2 is FVKESK. Written as DNA, the CDR3 is TGTGCCAGCAGCCCCTGGAGCCGTGGGGCTTTCTTT. Translated: CASSPWSRGAFF.

This clonotype appeared many times. This chain joins TRBV11-3 and TRBJ2-3, with 11 bases aligning to TRBD2. CDR1 is SGHNT, CDR2 YENEEA, per germline. V was pared by 0 bases and J by 4 bases, with 6 bases of the junction left unmatched. This CDR3 region has 17 residues. For the CDR3, the DNA is TGTGCCAGCAGCTTAGAAACTAGCGGGAGTCAGGCAGATACGCAGTATTTT. This sequence encodes CASSLETSGSQADTQYF.

The sample holds many counts of this clonotype. The J gene is TRBJ2-7, the V gene TRBV28; perhaps TRBD1 as D (6 bases). The CDR3 sequence is 11 residues long. V dropped 5 bases and J dropped 6 bases, with 8 bases sitting between them. Germline V lookup: CDR1 MDHEN, CDR2 SYDVKM. CDR3 amino acids: CASSTGFEQYF. In DNA, the CDR3 is TGTGCCAGCAGTACAGGGTTCGAGCAGTACTTC. Drawing the rest from reference TRBV28 and TRBJ2-7, the complete variable domain is DVKVTQSSRYLVKRTGEKVFLECVQDMDHENMFWYRQDPGLGLRLIYFSYDVKMKEKGDIPEGYSVSREKKERFSLILESASTNQTSMYLCASSTGFEQYFGPGTRLTVT.

The J gene is TRBJ2-7, the V gene TRBV12-3 or TRBV12-4; TRBD1 aligns across 8 bases. The CDR3 has 14 residues. J was trimmed by 2 bases and V by 3 bases; bases with no gene match: 3. The CDR3 loop reads CASSFQGATYEQYF. The DNA of the CDR3 is TGTGCCAGCAGTTTCCAGGGGGCGACCTACGAGCAGTACTTC.

There are many counts of this clonotype. The rearrangement joins TRBV30 to TRBJ1-4; possible D gene TRBD1, 5 bases. Germline-derived CDR1 and CDR2 are GTSNPN and SVGIG (reference sequence). The CDR3 has 14 residues. Trimming stripped 3 bases from V and 8 bases from J, with 16 bases between. CDR3 loop: CAWRSTSWGEKLFF. The CDR3 coding sequence is TGTGCCTGGAGGTCAACTTCCTGGGGCGAAAAACTGTTTTTT. The full variable domain, rest sourced from reference TRBV30 and TRBJ1-4, is SQTIHQWPATLVQPVGSPLSLECTVEGTSNPNLYWYRQAAGRGLQLLFYSVGIGQISSEVPQNLSASRPQDRQFILSSKKLLLSDSGFYLCAWRSTSWGEKLFFGSGTQLSVL.